The 13 T cell receptor beta chains below all came from one sample that was sequenced in a study of T cell responses to AZD1222 COVID-19 vaccine. Generated by immunoSEQ multiplex PCR, the TCRdb table keeps only in-frame clones and is missing some. The data contain some 130,000 clones, approximately 80% of them seen just once; the ten biggest clones take up roughly 4%. The sample was peripheral blood, taken on day 0 of AZD1222 vaccination. The origin of the receptors is an adult in good health.

The chain recombines TRBV13 with TRBJ2-5; TRBD2 aligns across 11 bases. CDR3 size: 17 residues. CDR1 is PRHDT and CDR2 is FYEKMQ in the germline V gene (reference sequence). V lost 0 bases, J lost 3 bases, and 6 bases stayed unmatched. In nucleotides, the CDR3 is TGTGCCAGCAGCTTAGGCGCTAGCGGGGGGACAAAAGAGACCCAGTACTTC. Translated: CASSLGASGGTKETQYF. The full variable domain, in which reference TRBV13 and TRBJ2-5 provide the parts outside the CDR3, is AAGVIQSPRHLIKEKRETATLKCYPIPRHDTVYWYQQGPGQDPQFLISFYEKMQSDKGSIPDRFSAQQFSDYHSELNMSSLELGDSALYFCASSLGASGGTKETQYFGPGTRLLVL.

This clone was seen once. The CDR3 DNA sequence: TGTGCCACCAGCAGGTTGCAGGCCGGGACACTGAACACTGAAGCTTTCTTT. Residues: CATSRLQAGTLNTEAFF. The V call is TRBV15, the J call TRBJ1-1, with D possibly TRBD1 on 6 matching bases. CDR3 length equals 17 residues. V lost 3 bases, J lost 0 bases, and 17 bases lay in between. Germline lookup yields CDR1 LNHNV and CDR2 YYDKDF (reference sequence).

The chain combines TRBV10-1 with TRBJ1-6; no definite D call. CDR3 length: 12 residues. V lost 3 bases and J lost 6, with 3 bases in between. Germline CDR1 reads WNHNN; CDR2 reads SYGVQD (reference sequence). CDR3 amino acids: CASSDGNSPLHF. The CDR3 DNA sequence: TGCGCCAGCAGTGACGGTAATTCACCCCTCCACTTT.

The chain uses TRBV5-3 and TRBJ1-5; D is uncertain. TRBV5-3 is marked as an open reading frame, function uncertain. This CDR3 is built from 15 residues. The V end was cut by 1 base, the J end by 5 bases, with 13 bases between. DNA for the CDR3: TGTGCCAGAAGCTTGCCCTCGGGCGACGATCAGCCCCAGCATTTT. It codes for CARSLPSGDDQPQHF.

The chain combines TRBV28 with TRBJ1-4; TRBD1 aligns across 9 bases. With 2 bases clipped from V and 6 bases from J, the junction kept 1 base outside the gene matches. Germline V gene sequence: CDR1 MDHEN, CDR2 SYDVKM. There are 14 residues in the CDR3. The DNA of the CDR3 is TGTGCCAGCAGTTTAGGACAGGGGTATGAAAAACTGTTTTTT. Translated, it gives CASSLGQGYEKLFF. The full variable domain, in which reference TRBV28 and TRBJ1-4 provide the parts outside the CDR3, is DVKVTQSSRYLVKRTGEKVFLECVQDMDHENMFWYRQDPGLGLRLIYFSYDVKMKEKGDIPEGYSVSREKKERFSLILESASTNQTSMYLCASSLGQGYEKLFFGSGTQLSVL.

V is TRBV7-3 and J is TRBJ2-5; 7 bases align to TRBD2. CDR1 and CDR2 from the germline V gene are SGHTA and FQGTGA. V shed 2 bases, J shed 4 bases, and the junction held 7 bases outside the gene matches. CDR3 length: 15 residues. CDR3: CASSLAAGSGETQYF. The CDR3 bases are TGTGCCAGCAGCTTAGCAGCGGGGTCGGGAGAGACCCAGTACTTC.

The chain has TRBV5-1 and TRBJ2-1; D is perhaps TRBD1 or TRBD2 (5 bases each). Germline V CDR1 and CDR2: SGHRS, YFSETQ. This CDR3 region has 17 residues. V lost 2 bases and J lost 2, with 17 bases in between. The CDR3 sequence: CASSLSSGTITYNEQFF. In DNA, the CDR3 is TGCGCCAGCAGCTTATCATCAGGGACGATTACCTACAATGAGCAGTTCTTC. Based on the CDR3 plus reference TRBV5-1 and TRBJ2-1, the full variable domain is KAGVTQTPRYLIKTRGQQVTLSCSPISGHRSVSWYQQTPGQGLQFLFEYFSETQRNKGNFPGRFSGRQFSNSRSEMNVSTLELGDSALYLCASSLSSGTITYNEQFFGPGTRLTVL.

The rearrangement uses TRBV30 and TRBJ1-2, with D uncertain. V lost 5 bases and J 2 bases, leaving 9 bases between the germline ends. Germline values: CDR1 GTSNPN, CDR2 SVGIG (reference sequence). CDR3 length: 12 residues. The CDR3 DNA reads as TGTGCCTGGGGAGATAGGAACTATGGCTACACCTTC. Translation gives CAWGDRNYGYTF.

CDR3 residues: CASGKATLGNQPQHF. CDR3 bases: TGTGCCAGCGGTAAGGCTACACTCGGCAATCAGCCCCAGCATTTT. The V call is TRBV2, the J call TRBJ1-5; D remains ambiguous. Trimming took 8 bases from V and 2 from J, leaving 16 bases between them. Per germline, CDR1 SNHLY and CDR2 FYNNEI. The CDR3 covers 15 residues. The complete variable domain, with remaining parts taken from reference TRBV2 and TRBJ1-5, reads EPEVTQTPSHQVTQMGQEVILRCVPISNHLYFYWYRQILGQKVEFLVSFYNNEISEKSEIFDDQFSVERPDGSNFTLKIRSTKLEDSAMYFCASGKATLGNQPQHFGDGTRLSIL.

CDR3 sequence (DNA): TGCAGCGTTGAGAAGGGCACAGGCAGCACAGATACGCAGTATTTT. This gives the protein CSVEKGTGSTDTQYF. The rearrangement uses TRBV29-1 and TRBJ2-3; D might be TRBD1 (5 bases). CDR3 length: 15 residues. With 3 bases removed from V and 0 bases from J, the gap between germline ends came to 13 bases. Germline V gene lookup returns CDR1 SQVTM and CDR2 ANQGSEA.

This clone was observed a few times. CDR3 nucleotides: TGTGCCAGCAGTGACCCTAGGGCCTCGGGACAGGGGACTTACGAGCAGTACTTC. This codes for CASSDPRASGQGTYEQYF. The V gene is TRBV25-1, the J gene TRBJ2-7; 10 bases fit TRBD1. Germline lookup yields CDR1 MGHDK and CDR2 SYGVNS. The CDR3 totals 18 residues. V lost 3 bases, J lost 4 bases, and 15 bases stayed unmatched.

This clone was observed once. In DNA, the CDR3 is TGCGCCAGCAGCCAACTCCCGGGACAGGGGGCTTACGAGCAGTACTTC. Translation gives CASSQLPGQGAYEQYF. This rearrangement joins TRBV4-1 to TRBJ2-7, with TRBD1 identical over 12 bases. With 2 bases clipped from V and 4 bases from J, the junction kept 6 bases outside the gene matches. This CDR3 is built from 16 residues. Germline values: CDR1 MGHRA, CDR2 YSYEKL.

V is TRBV19 and J is TRBJ2-7, with a tentative D call TRBD1 (6 bases). CDR3 length equals 17 residues. Germline V gene lookup returns CDR1 LNHDA and CDR2 SQIVND (reference sequence). Deletions cut 4 bases from V and 3 bases from J, with 22 bases between. Here the CDR3 DNA reads TGTGCCAGTAGTACCTCTACCGGGACACCGGAGCTCTACGAGCAGTACTTC. It yields the protein CASSTSTGTPELYEQYF.